This passage covers 18 T cell receptor beta chains from one sample sequenced in a study of blood T cell repertoires in COVID-19. Using immunoSEQ multiplex PCR, the repertoire was profiled, and TCRdb retains in-frame clones only, with some absent. The sample records about 420,000 clones, 80% to 90% being singletons. The sequenced material came from peripheral blood. These receptors were taken from a man aged 18 to 29 with COVID-19, enrolled during active disease.

This chain uses TRBV27 with TRBJ1-5; 10 positions agree with TRBD1. With 9 bases clipped from V and 4 bases from J, the junction kept 6 bases outside the gene matches. Germline CDR1 and CDR2: MNHEY and SMNVEV (reference sequence). The CDR3 is made up of 14 amino acids. CDR3 sequence reads: CASKPGQGNQPQHF. Here the CDR3 DNA reads TGTGCCAGTAAACCGGGACAGGGGAATCAGCCCCAGCATTTT.

There are a few counts of this clone. The J gene is TRBJ1-6, the V gene TRBV5-4; weak D call: TRBD1 (5 bases). Trimming stripped 3 bases from V and 6 bases from J, with 16 bases between. The germline gives CDR1 SGHNT, CDR2 YYREEE (reference sequence). This CDR3 has 16 residues. CDR3 amino acids: CASSWRLGGSNSPLHF. CDR3 in DNA: TGTGCCAGCAGCTGGAGGCTCGGGGGGAGTAATTCACCCCTCCACTTT.

V is TRBV25-1 and J is TRBJ2-5, with D maybe TRBD2 (7 bases). The CDR3 runs 14 residues. From germline, CDR1 is MGHDK and CDR2 SYGVNS. V was cut by 2 bases and J by 6 bases, with 13 bases left in between. CDR3: CASSEVGGGQTQYF. The DNA of the CDR3 is TGTGCCAGCAGTGAAGTGGGAGGGGGACAGACCCAGTACTTC.

The chain combines TRBV5-1 with TRBJ1-6, with TRBD1 matching over 9 bases. The length of the CDR3 is 16 residues. Trimming took 4 bases from V and 3 from J; bases not matched to a gene: 5. Germline V lookup: CDR1 SGHRS, CDR2 YFSETQ. CDR3 nucleotide sequence: TGCGCCAGCAGCCGGGACAGGGCTGTCTATAATTCACCCCTCCACTTT. The encoded protein is CASSRDRAVYNSPLHF.

This rearrangement joins TRBV4-1 to TRBJ2-7, with 8 bases that match TRBD2. The ends lost 4 bases at V and 0 bases at J; junction bases unmatched: 14. Per germline, CDR1 MGHRA and CDR2 YSYEKL. CDR3 length: 18 amino acids. The CDR3 reads CASSLEAAGGRYSYEQYF. The CDR3, as DNA: TGCGCCAGCAGCCTTGAAGCGGCGGGGGGCCGTTACTCCTACGAGCAGTACTTC.

This clone was detected once. The V gene is TRBV11-3, the J gene TRBJ2-7; 11 bases agree with TRBD2. The CDR3 totals 16 residues. The V and J ends lost 5 bases and 3 bases, in that order; junction bases with no gene match: 9. Germline-derived CDR1 and CDR2 are SGHNT and YENEEA. CDR3: CASSPGGTSGSYEQYF. CDR3 bases: TGTGCCAGCAGCCCAGGGGGAACTAGCGGGAGCTACGAGCAGTACTTC. The variable domain in full, with the rest retrieved from reference TRBV11-3 and TRBJ2-7, is EAGVVQSPRYKIIEKKQPVAFWCNPISGHNTLYWYLQNLGQGPELLIRYENEEAVDDSQLPKDRFSAERLKGVDSTLKIQPAELGDSAVYLCASSPGGTSGSYEQYFGPGTRLTVT.

The chain employs TRBV29-1 and TRBJ2-2; 7 bases are a match to TRBD1. The CDR3 totals 13 residues. Unmatched junction bases numbered 9, after V lost 7 bases and J lost 7 bases. Germline CDR1 reads SQVTM; CDR2 reads ANQGSEA. CDR3 loop: CSALTGTIGELFF. The CDR3 DNA is TGCAGCGCTCTGACAGGGACCATCGGGGAGCTGTTTTTT.

Details on this clone: The identical CDR3 is also encoded by other nucleotide sequences in the sample. The CDR3 protein is CASSRDRNTEAFF. As DNA, the CDR3 is TGTGCCAGCAGCCGGGACAGAAACACTGAAGCTTTCTTT. The rearrangement joins TRBV11-2 to TRBJ1-1; 7 nucleotides align to TRBD1. CDR1 is SGHAT and CDR2 is FQNNGV in the germline V gene. Trimming cost V 5 bases and J 2 bases; bases outside gene matches: 2. CDR3 size: 13 residues.

V is TRBV19 and J is TRBJ1-1; TRBD1 aligns across 9 bases. This CDR3 has 13 amino acids. Germline CDR1 and CDR2: LNHDA and SQIVND (reference sequence). V lost 8 bases to trimming and J lost 5 bases; unmatched junction nucleotides: 6. Here the CDR3 reads CASGGTGRTEAFF. DNA for the CDR3: TGTGCCAGTGGTGGGACAGGGCGAACTGAAGCTTTCTTT.

This clone was recorded a few times. This rearrangement joins TRBV2 to TRBJ1-6; no reliable D call. V dropped 11 bases and J dropped 8 bases, with 16 bases sitting between them. Germline V gives CDR1 SNHLY, CDR2 FYNNEI. The CDR3 runs 13 residues. Here the CDR3 DNA reads TGTGCCTCAAGGACGGGATCTTATTCACCCCTCCACTTT. Its translation: CASRTGSYSPLHF.

The chain combines TRBV3-1 (or the pseudogene TRBV3-2) with TRBJ2-1, with TRBD2 matching 12 bases. The trim removed 5 bases at V and 9 bases at J, leaving 2 bases unmatched. Germline assignment: CDR1 LGHDT and CDR2 YNNKEL (reference sequence). This CDR3 has 13 residues. CDR3 bases: TGTGCCAGCAGCGAACTAGCGGGAGGTGAGCAGTTCTTC. Its protein product is CASSELAGGEQFF.

The CDR3 bases are TGTGCCAGCAGCGCACGGACAGGGGGTCGGGATGAACTGTTTTTT. Translation gives CASSARTGGRDELFF. The chain recombines TRBV9 with TRBJ1-4; TRBD1 matches at 10 bases. The CDR3 is 15 residues long. Trimming at V came to 3 bases and at J to 12 bases, leaving 11 bases not matched to a gene. Per germline, CDR1 SGDLS and CDR2 YYNGEE.

The chain joins TRBV7-7 to TRBJ2-5, with 8 bases matching TRBD2. In germline, CDR1 is SSHAT, CDR2 FNYEAQ (reference sequence). J lost 4 bases, V lost 1 base, and 8 bases had no gene match. The CDR3 runs 16 residues. CDR3 loop: CASSLGGAGAGETQYF. In DNA, the CDR3 is TGTGCCAGCAGCTTAGGCGGAGCGGGGGCGGGAGAGACCCAGTACTTC.

The chain carries TRBV30 and TRBJ2-1; TRBD2 agrees at 7 bases. Germline V gene data show CDR1 as GTSNPN and CDR2 as SVGIG (reference sequence). The CDR3 is 12 residues long. The J segment lost 3 bases and the V segment lost 4 bases, leaving 0 bases of the junction unmatched. CDR3 residues: CAWTSGYNEQFF. The CDR3 nucleotides are TGTGCCTGGACTAGCGGCTACAATGAGCAGTTCTTC.

V and J are TRBV7-3 and TRBJ2-1; D remains unclear. V lost 1 base, J lost 5 bases, and 6 bases lay in between. CDR3 size: 13 residues. Germline values: CDR1 SGHTA, CDR2 FQGTGA. The CDR3, as DNA: TGTGCCAGCAGCTTAAGCACAAACAATGAGCAGTTCTTC. Translated, it gives CASSLSTNNEQFF.

The rearrangement links TRBV19 to TRBJ1-5; TRBD1 matches at 7 bases. The V and J ends lost 6 bases and 9 bases, in that order; junction bases with no gene match: 11. Germline V gene sequence: CDR1 LNHDA, CDR2 SQIVND (reference sequence). The CDR3 consists of 14 residues. The CDR3 nucleotides read TGTGCCAGTAGCGAGAGACAGGGTACAAGGCCCCAGCATTTT. As protein: CASSERQGTRPQHF.

CDR3 nucleotide sequence: TGTGCCAGCAGTTATGTTTTGACAGGCAACAATGAGCAGTTCTTC. Translating gives CASSYVLTGNNEQFF. The rearrangement joins TRBV6-6 to TRBJ2-1; D possibly corresponds to TRBD1 (6 bases). In germline, CDR1 is MNHNY, CDR2 SVGAGI (reference sequence). V lost 3 bases to trimming and J lost 5 bases, with 14 bases between them. This CDR3 spans 15 amino acids.

As for this clone: The sample has other DNA sequences that encode this CDR3 too. The chain recombines TRBV6-5 with TRBJ1-5; 9 bases line up with TRBD1. This CDR3 is 15 amino acids long. Germline values: CDR1 MNHEY, CDR2 SVGAGI. V lost 4 bases to trimming and J lost 1 base; unmatched junction nucleotides: 2. CDR3 amino acids: CASSSDRGSNQPQHF. CDR3 nucleotides: TGTGCCAGCAGTTCGGACAGGGGCAGCAATCAGCCCCAGCATTTT.